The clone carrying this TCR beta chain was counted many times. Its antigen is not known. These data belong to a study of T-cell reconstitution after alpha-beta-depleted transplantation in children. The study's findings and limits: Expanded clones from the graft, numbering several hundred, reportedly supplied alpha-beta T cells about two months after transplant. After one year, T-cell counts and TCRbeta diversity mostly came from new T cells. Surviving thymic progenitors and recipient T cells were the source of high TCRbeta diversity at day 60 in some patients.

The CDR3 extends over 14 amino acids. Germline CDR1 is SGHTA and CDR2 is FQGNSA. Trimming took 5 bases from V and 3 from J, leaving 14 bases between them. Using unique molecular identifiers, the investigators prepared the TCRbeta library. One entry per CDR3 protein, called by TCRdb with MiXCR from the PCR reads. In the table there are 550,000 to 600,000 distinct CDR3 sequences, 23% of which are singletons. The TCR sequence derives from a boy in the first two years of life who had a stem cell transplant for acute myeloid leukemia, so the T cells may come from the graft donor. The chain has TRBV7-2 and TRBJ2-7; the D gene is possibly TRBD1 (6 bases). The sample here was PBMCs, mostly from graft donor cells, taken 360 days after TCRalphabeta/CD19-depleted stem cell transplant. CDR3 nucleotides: TGTGCCAGCAGCCGGCCGGGACACCTCTACGAGCAGTACTTC. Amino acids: CASSRPGHLYEQYF.